This TCR beta chain is from a study of blood T cell repertoires in COVID-19. In the study overall: T cells, B-cell-depleted T cells, or PBMCs provided the cDNA or gDNA that served as material.

Between the trimmed V and J ends, which lost 6 bases and 6 bases, there was a span of 15 bases. Germline CDR1 MDHEN, CDR2 SYDVKM. This CDR3 region has 14 residues. Profiled with immunoSEQ multiplex PCR; TCRdb holds only in-frame clones, not every one. The table includes about 160,000 clones, approximately 80% detected once. The sequenced sample was PBMCs or T cells enriched from blood (not recorded which). This sequence originates from a woman aged 60 to 75 who had recovered from COVID-19. This sequence joins TRBV28 and TRBJ2-4; possible D gene TRBD1, 6 bases. The CDR3 here is CASSLHREVNIQYF. The CDR3 bases are TGTGCCAGCAGCCTCCACAGGGAAGTAAACATTCAGTACTTC.